This T cell receptor beta chain was observed in a study of cytomegalovirus exposure and HLA in healthy donors. Using immunoSEQ multiplex PCR, the repertoire was profiled, and TCRdb retains in-frame clones only, with some absent. The sample yields 200,000 or so clones, roughly 84% seen once. As regards this clone: Its specificity is not known.

V lost 4 bases, J lost 1 base, and 14 bases lay in between. CDR3 length: 16 amino acids. The germline CDR1 and CDR2 sequences are SGHRS and YFSETQ. General observations from the study: Most observed TCR sequences were rare, whereas some public TCRs were detected in many donors.

The chain links TRBV5-1 to TRBJ2-2; D perhaps matches TRBD1 (6 bases). This TCR came from a man between 18 and 29 years old in good health and CMV-seropositive. The material sequenced was PBMCs. The CDR3 DNA reads TGCGCCAGCAGCACCCGAGGGGGACGGAACACCGGGGAGCTGTTTTTT. It yields the protein CASSTRGGRNTGELFF. Full variable domain (outside the CDR3, taken from reference TRBV5-1 and TRBJ2-2): KAGVTQTPRYLIKTRGQQVTLSCSPISGHRSVSWYQQTPGQGLQFLFEYFSETQRNKGNFPGRFSGRQFSNSRSEMNVSTLELGDSALYLCASSTRGGRNTGELFFGEGSRLTVL.